One and the same sample provided the 7 T cell receptor beta chains below, sequenced in a study of blood T cell repertoires in COVID-19. Here immunoSEQ multiplex PCR was the method, and the copy in TCRdb shows in-frame clones only, minus some. Among 200,000 to 250,000 clones listed, 80% to 85% were seen once. Sequencing was done on a sample of peripheral blood. These receptors were collected from a woman aged 55-70 years with acute or convalescent COVID-19.

The chain carries TRBV30 and TRBJ1-1; no clear D. Germline loops: CDR1 GTSNPN, CDR2 SVGIG (reference sequence). V was shortened by 2 bases and J by 11 bases, with 18 bases between the two germline ends. This CDR3 has 13 residues. The CDR3 reads CAWSYRPRTGAFF. In DNA, the CDR3 is TGTGCCTGGAGTTATCGACCTCGAACGGGGGCTTTCTTT.

This chain joins TRBV19 and TRBJ1-2, with D tentatively TRBD1 (5 bases). Germline V gene data show CDR1 as LNHDA and CDR2 as SQIVND (reference sequence). V was trimmed by 3 bases and J by 6 bases, leaving 20 bases between them. The CDR3 covers 16 residues. Here the CDR3 reads CASSILGPPGLDGYTF. The CDR3 nucleotides read TGTGCCAGTAGTATCTTGGGTCCTCCAGGGCTCGATGGCTACACCTTC.

Remarks on this clone: Different DNA sequences within this sample yield the same CDR3. This chain links TRBV18 with TRBJ2-5; the D gene is possibly TRBD2 (6 bases). Germline V gene data show CDR1 as KGHSH and CDR2 as LQKENI. V lost 3 bases and J 2 bases, leaving 10 bases between the germline ends. The CDR3 contains 14 residues. CDR3 DNA: TGTGCCAGCTCACCGCTGGGGGGTCAAGAGACCCAGTACTTC. This gives the protein CASSPLGGQETQYF.

This clone was observed a handful of times. The chain links TRBV12-5 to TRBJ1-4, with a possible D match to TRBD1 (5 bases). V was clipped by 3 bases and J by 8 bases, with 19 bases between them. Germline CDR1 and CDR2: LGHNT and FRNRAP. There are 16 residues in the CDR3. DNA for the CDR3: TGTGCTAGTGGTTTTGGTCAGGGCGTTGCCGGGGAAAAACTGTTTTTT. Protein sequence: CASGFGQGVAGEKLFF.

The chain recombines TRBV7-9 with TRBJ1-3, with D possibly matching TRBD1 (5 bases). The CDR3 extends over 18 amino acids. V was clipped by 2 bases and J by 0 bases, with 17 bases between them. Germline CDR1 SEHNR, CDR2 FQNEAQ (reference sequence). CDR3 in DNA: TGTGCCAGCAGCTTACCCAACCGGGACTTCCACTCTGGAAACACCATATATTTT. Translation: CASSLPNRDFHSGNTIYF.

The V call is TRBV3-1 (or the pseudogene TRBV3-2), the J call TRBJ2-7, with 7 bases lining up with TRBD1. Looked up from germline, CDR1 is LGHDT and CDR2 is YNNKEL (reference sequence). Trimming at V came to 1 base and at J to 3 bases, leaving 3 bases not matched to a gene. The CDR3 covers 14 residues. Here the CDR3 reads CASSQGPGGYEQYF. DNA of the CDR3: TGTGCCAGCAGCCAAGGTCCAGGGGGCTACGAGCAGTACTTC.

The chain has TRBV2 and TRBJ1-6; no clear D. Germline values: CDR1 SNHLY, CDR2 FYNNEI. Between the trimmed V and J ends, which lost 4 bases and 5 bases, there was a span of 9 bases. The CDR3 covers 14 residues. CDR3 residues: CASSAEFNNSPLHF. CDR3 bases: TGTGCCAGCAGTGCGGAGTTCAATAATTCACCCCTCCACTTT.